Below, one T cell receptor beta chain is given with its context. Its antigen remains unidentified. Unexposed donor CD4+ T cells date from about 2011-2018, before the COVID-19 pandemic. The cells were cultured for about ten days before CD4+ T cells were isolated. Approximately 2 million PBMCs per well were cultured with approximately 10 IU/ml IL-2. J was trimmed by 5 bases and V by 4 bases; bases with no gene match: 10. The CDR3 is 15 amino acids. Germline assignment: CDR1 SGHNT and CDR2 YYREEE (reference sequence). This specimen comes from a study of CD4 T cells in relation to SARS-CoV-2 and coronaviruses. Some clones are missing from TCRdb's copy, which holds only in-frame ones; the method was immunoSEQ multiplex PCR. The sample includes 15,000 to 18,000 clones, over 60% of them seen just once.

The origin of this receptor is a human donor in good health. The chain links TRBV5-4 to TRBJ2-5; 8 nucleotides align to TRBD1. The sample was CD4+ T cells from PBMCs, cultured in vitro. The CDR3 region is CASSPQGAGGETQYF. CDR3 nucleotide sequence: TGTGCCAGCAGCCCCCAGGGGGCAGGGGGGGAGACCCAGTACTTC. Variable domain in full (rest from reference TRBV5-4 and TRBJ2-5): ETGVTQSPTHLIKTRGQQVTLRCSSQSGHNTVSWYQQALGQGPQFIFQYYREEENGRGNFPPRFSGLQFPNYSSELNVNALELDDSALYLCASSPQGAGGETQYFGPGTRLLVL.